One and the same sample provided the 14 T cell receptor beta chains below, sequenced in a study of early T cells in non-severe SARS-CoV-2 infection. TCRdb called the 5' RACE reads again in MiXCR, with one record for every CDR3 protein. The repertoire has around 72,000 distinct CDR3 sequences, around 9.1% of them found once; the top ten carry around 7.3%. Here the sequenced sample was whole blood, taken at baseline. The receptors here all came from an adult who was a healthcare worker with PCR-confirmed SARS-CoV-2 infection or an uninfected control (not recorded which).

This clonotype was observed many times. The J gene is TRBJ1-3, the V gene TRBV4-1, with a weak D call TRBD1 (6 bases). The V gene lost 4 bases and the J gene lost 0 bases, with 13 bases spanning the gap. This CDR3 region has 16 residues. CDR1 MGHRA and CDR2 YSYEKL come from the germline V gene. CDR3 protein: CASSRGRGFSGNTIYF. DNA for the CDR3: TGCGCCAGCAGCCGCGGCAGGGGTTTCTCTGGAAACACCATATATTTT.

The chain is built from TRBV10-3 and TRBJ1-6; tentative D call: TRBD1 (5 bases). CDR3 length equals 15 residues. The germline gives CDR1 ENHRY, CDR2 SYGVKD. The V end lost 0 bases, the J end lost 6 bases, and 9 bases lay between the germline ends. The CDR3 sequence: CAISESRDSNSPLHF. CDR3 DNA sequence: TGTGCCATCAGTGAGTCCAGGGATAGTAATTCACCCCTCCACTTT.

CDR3 nucleotides: TGTGCCAGCAGCTTTGAGGGGGCGAATGAGCAGTTCTTC. It encodes CASSFEGANEQFF. The chain joins TRBV5-4 to TRBJ2-1, with 7 nucleotides matching TRBD1. This CDR3 contains 13 residues. Germline trimming cut 2 bases from V and 7 bases from J; bases unmatched to any gene: 3. The germline gives CDR1 SGHNT, CDR2 YYREEE (reference sequence).

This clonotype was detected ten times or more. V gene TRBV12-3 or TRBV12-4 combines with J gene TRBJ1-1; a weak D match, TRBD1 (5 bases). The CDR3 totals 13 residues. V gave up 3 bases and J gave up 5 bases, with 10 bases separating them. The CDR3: CASSFQGRTEAFF. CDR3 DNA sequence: TGTGCCAGCAGTTTCCAGGGCCGGACTGAAGCTTTCTTT.

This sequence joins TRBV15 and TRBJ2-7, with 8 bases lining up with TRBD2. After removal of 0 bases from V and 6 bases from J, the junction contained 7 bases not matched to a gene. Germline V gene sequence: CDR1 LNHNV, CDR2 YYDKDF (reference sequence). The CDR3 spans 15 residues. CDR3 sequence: CATSRDPGGGLEQYF. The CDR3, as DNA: TGTGCCACCAGCAGAGATCCCGGGGGGGGCCTCGAGCAGTACTTC.

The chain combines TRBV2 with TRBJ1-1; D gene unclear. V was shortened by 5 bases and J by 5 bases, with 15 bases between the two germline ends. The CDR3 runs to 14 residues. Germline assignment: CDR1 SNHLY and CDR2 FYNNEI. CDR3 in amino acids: CASSLERRSTEAFF. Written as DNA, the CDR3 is TGTGCCAGCAGTCTTGAACGCAGGAGTACTGAAGCTTTCTTT.

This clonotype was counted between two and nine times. The CDR3: CASSAGLAGGQETQYF. CDR3 coding DNA: TGTGCCAGCAGCGCCGGACTAGCGGGGGGACAAGAGACCCAGTACTTC. The genes are TRBV7-2 and TRBJ2-5; 14 positions match TRBD2. Germline assignment: CDR1 SGHTA and CDR2 FQGNSA. The CDR3 is 16 amino acids. Trimming at V came to 5 bases and at J to 2 bases, leaving 4 bases not matched to a gene.

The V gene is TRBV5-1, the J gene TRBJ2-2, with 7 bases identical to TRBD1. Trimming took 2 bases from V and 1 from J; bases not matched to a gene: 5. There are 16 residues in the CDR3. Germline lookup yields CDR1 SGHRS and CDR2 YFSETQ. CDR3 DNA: TGCGCCAGCAGCTTAACCGGGACAGTGAACACCGGGGAGCTGTTTTTT. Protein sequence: CASSLTGTVNTGELFF.

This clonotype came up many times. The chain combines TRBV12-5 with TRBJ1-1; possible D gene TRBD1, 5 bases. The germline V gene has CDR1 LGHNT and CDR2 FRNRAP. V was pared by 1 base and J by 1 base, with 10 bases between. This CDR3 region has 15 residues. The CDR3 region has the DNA TGTGCTAGTGGTTTGGCACGGGACGGGAACACTGAAGCTTTCTTT. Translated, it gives CASGLARDGNTEAFF.

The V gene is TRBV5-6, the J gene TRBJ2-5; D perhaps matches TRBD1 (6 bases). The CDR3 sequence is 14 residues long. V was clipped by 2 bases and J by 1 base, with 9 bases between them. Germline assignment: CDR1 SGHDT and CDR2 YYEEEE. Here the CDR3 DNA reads TGTGCCAGCAGCTTACGGACAGTCCAAGAGACCCAGTACTTC. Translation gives CASSLRTVQETQYF.

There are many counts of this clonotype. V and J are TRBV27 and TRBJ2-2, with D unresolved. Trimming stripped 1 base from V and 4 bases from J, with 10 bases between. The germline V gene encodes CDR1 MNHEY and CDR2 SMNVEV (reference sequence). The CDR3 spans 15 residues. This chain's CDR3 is CASSLYRSGTGELFF. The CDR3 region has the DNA TGTGCCAGCAGTTTATACAGATCTGGCACCGGGGAGCTGTTTTTT.

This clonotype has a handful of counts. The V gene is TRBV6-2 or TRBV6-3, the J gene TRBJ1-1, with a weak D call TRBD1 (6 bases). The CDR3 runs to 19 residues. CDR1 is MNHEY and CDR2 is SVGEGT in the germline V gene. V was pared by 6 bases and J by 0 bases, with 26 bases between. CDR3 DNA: TGTGCCAGCAGAACGACTAAAACAGGGCCGTGGGCTCTGAACACTGAAGCTTTCTTT. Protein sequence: CASRTTKTGPWALNTEAFF.

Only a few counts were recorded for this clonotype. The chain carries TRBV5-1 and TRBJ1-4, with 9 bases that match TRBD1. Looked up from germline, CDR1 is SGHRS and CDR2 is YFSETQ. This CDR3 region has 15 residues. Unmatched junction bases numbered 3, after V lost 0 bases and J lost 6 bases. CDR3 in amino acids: CASSLDRDRDEKLFF. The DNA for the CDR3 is TGCGCCAGCAGCTTGGATCGGGACAGGGATGAAAAACTGTTTTTT. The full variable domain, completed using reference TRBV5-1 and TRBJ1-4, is KAGVTQTPRYLIKTRGQQVTLSCSPISGHRSVSWYQQTPGQGLQFLFEYFSETQRNKGNFPGRFSGRQFSNSRSEMNVSTLELGDSALYLCASSLDRDRDEKLFFGSGTQLSVL.

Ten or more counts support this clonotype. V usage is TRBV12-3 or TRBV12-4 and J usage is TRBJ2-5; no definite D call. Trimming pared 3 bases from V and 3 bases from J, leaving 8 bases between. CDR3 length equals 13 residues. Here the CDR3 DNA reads TGTGCCAGCAGTTTGGTCCAGAAAGAGACCCAGTACTTC. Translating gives CASSLVQKETQYF.